In its sample, the clone carrying this T cell receptor beta chain was seen once. The sample originates from a study of blood T cell repertoires in COVID-19. Overall study: T cells, B-cell-depleted T cells, or PBMCs provided the cDNA or gDNA that served as material.

Some clones are missing from TCRdb's copy, which holds only in-frame ones; the method was immunoSEQ multiplex PCR. Here the sample spans about 260,000 clones, about 90% being singletons. The sample taken for sequencing was peripheral blood. The clonotype was recovered from a woman between 50 and 59 years old who had recovered from COVID-19.

The CDR3 region has the DNA TGTGCCAGCAGCCCCGGCGACAGGCCCAATCAGCCCCAGCATTTT. It encodes CASSPGDRPNQPQHF. The chain links TRBV5-6 to TRBJ1-5, with D possibly matching TRBD1 (6 bases). The V gene lost 4 bases and the J gene lost 3 bases, with 14 bases spanning the gap. The CDR3 spans 15 residues. Germline V lookup: CDR1 SGHDT, CDR2 YYEEEE.